This entry lists 17 T cell receptor beta chains sequenced from one sample in a study of blood T cell repertoires in COVID-19. Clones were read by immunoSEQ multiplex PCR, and TCRdb kept only the in-frame ones, dropping some. In the table there are fewer than 200,000 clones, 70% to 80% of which are singletons. Material for sequencing was peripheral blood. The origin of the receptors is a woman between 55 and 75 years old with COVID-19, enrolled during active disease.

The chain links TRBV28 to TRBJ2-1; 7 bases match TRBD2. V was pared by 6 bases and J by 2 bases, with 7 bases of the junction left unmatched. There are 15 residues in the CDR3. Germline CDR1 is MDHEN and CDR2 is SYDVKM. This CDR3 reads CASSRGVLPYNEQFF. In nucleotides, the CDR3 is TGTGCCAGCAGCCGGGGGGTTTTACCCTACAATGAGCAGTTCTTC.

The chain couples TRBV6-5 to TRBJ2-7; 10 nucleotides line up with TRBD1. Trimming at V came to 5 bases and at J to 2 bases, leaving 6 bases not matched to a gene. Germline V gene sequence: CDR1 MNHEY, CDR2 SVGAGI. The CDR3 covers 15 residues. The CDR3: CASSSLGTGAYEQYF. The DNA of the CDR3 is TGTGCCAGCAGTAGTTTGGGGACAGGGGCCTACGAGCAGTACTTC.

V usage is TRBV7-9 and J usage is TRBJ1-4; possible D gene TRBD1, 6 bases. V was clipped by 5 bases and J by 10 bases, with 17 bases between them. CDR1 is SEHNR and CDR2 is FQNEAQ in the germline V gene (reference sequence). The CDR3 totals 14 residues. The CDR3 DNA sequence: TGTGCCAGCAGCGTAGGGCAGGGGATTGGAAAACTGTTTTTT. This sequence encodes CASSVGQGIGKLFF.

The chain combines TRBV14 with TRBJ1-6; 8 bases agree with TRBD1. With 4 bases clipped from V and 7 bases from J, the junction kept 6 bases outside the gene matches. This CDR3 is built from 15 residues. Germline V CDR1 and CDR2: SGHDN, FVKESK. This CDR3 is CASSRGQGKNSPLHF. CDR3 DNA: TGTGCCAGCAGCCGCGGACAGGGCAAGAATTCACCCCTCCACTTT.

This sequence joins TRBV18 and TRBJ2-7; 8 bases are a match to TRBD1. V shed 4 bases, J shed 6 bases, and the junction held 5 bases outside the gene matches. The CDR3 consists of 13 residues. Germline assignment: CDR1 KGHSH and CDR2 LQKENI. In DNA form, the CDR3 reads TGTGCCAGCTCACTAGGGACAGGAGGCGAGCAGTACGTC. Residues: CASSLGTGGEQYV.

This clone was counted only a few times. The rearrangement uses TRBV28 and TRBJ1-6, with TRBD1 as a possible D gene (6 bases). CDR1 and CDR2 from the germline V gene are MDHEN and SYDVKM. V lost 6 bases to trimming and J lost 14 bases, with 26 bases between them. This CDR3 region has 16 residues. CDR3: CASRPGGGPRVGTLHF. In nucleotides, the CDR3 is TGTGCCAGCAGGCCCGGGGGGGGCCCTCGGGTAGGGACCCTCCACTTT.

This rearrangement joins TRBV19 to TRBJ1-4; D unclear. CDR3 size: 14 residues. The germline CDR1 and CDR2 sequences are LNHDA and SQIVND (reference sequence). Trimming took 2 bases from V and 7 from J, leaving 11 bases between them. The CDR3: CASSISTRGEKLFF. CDR3 nucleotides: TGTGCCAGTAGTATATCAACTAGAGGTGAAAAACTGTTTTTT.

This chain joins TRBV6-5 and TRBJ1-1; D call uncertain. The V end was cut by 7 bases, the J end by 5 bases, with 20 bases between. In germline, CDR1 is MNHEY, CDR2 SVGAGI. The CDR3 sequence is 15 residues long. The CDR3 sequence is CASTPHGEPRTEAFF. The CDR3 DNA sequence: TGTGCCAGCACCCCACACGGGGAGCCCCGAACTGAAGCTTTCTTT.

The genes are TRBV28 and TRBJ1-2; a possible D gene is TRBD1 (6 bases). The germline gives CDR1 MDHEN, CDR2 SYDVKM. V was shortened by 6 bases and J by 7 bases, with 18 bases between the two germline ends. The CDR3 has 14 amino acids. As DNA, the CDR3 is TGTGCCAGCAGACCATCCCGGACAGCCGGTGGCTACACCTTC. Amino acid sequence: CASRPSRTAGGYTF.

This sequence joins TRBV29-1 and TRBJ2-2; tentatively, D is TRBD1 (6 bases). Trimming took off 5 bases at V and 4 bases at J, with 11 bases between the two ends. The CDR3 runs 13 residues. CDR1 is SQVTM, CDR2 ANQGSEA, per germline. The CDR3: CSVQRQATGELFF. In DNA form, the CDR3 reads TGCAGCGTTCAACGACAGGCCACCGGGGAGCTGTTTTTT.

CDR3 DNA sequence: TGTGCCAGCATGGACAGAGAAACAGATACGCAGTATTTT. Protein: CASMDRETDTQYF. V and J are TRBV6-5 and TRBJ2-3; D might be TRBD1 (6 bases). This CDR3 contains 13 residues. Germline values: CDR1 MNHEY, CDR2 SVGAGI. The V and J ends lost 7 bases and 3 bases respectively, with 11 bases between them.

The gene calls are TRBV19 and TRBJ1-1; D may be TRBD1 (6 bases). V was pared by 1 base and J by 14 bases, with 17 bases between. Germline assignment: CDR1 LNHDA and CDR2 SQIVND (reference sequence). The CDR3 runs to 13 residues. The CDR3 region is CASSIGGQRHRFF. DNA for the CDR3: TGTGCCAGTAGTATAGGAGGACAGCGCCACCGCTTCTTT.

V usage is TRBV3-1 (or the pseudogene TRBV3-2) and J usage is TRBJ2-3; no firm D call. The V end lost 2 bases, the J end lost 5 bases, and 14 bases lay between the germline ends. This CDR3 region has 15 residues. The germline gives CDR1 LGHDT, CDR2 YNNKEL (reference sequence). DNA of the CDR3: TGTGCCAGCAGCCAAAATCCCCTCGGCGGAGATACGCAGTATTTT. This gives the protein CASSQNPLGGDTQYF.

The rearrangement joins TRBV7-2 to TRBJ1-1; possible D gene TRBD1, 5 bases. There are 15 residues in the CDR3. In germline, CDR1 is SGHTA, CDR2 FQGNSA. Trimming removed 5 bases from V and 0 bases from J, with 13 bases in between. The CDR3 DNA reads TGTGCCAGCAGCGCCCACGGCAGGGTGAACACTGAAGCTTTCTTT. Translation: CASSAHGRVNTEAFF.

This clone has only one observation. The chain has TRBV24-1 and TRBJ2-7, with unresolved D. The ends were cut back, 0 bases at V and 2 bases at J, with 7 bases in the middle. The germline gives CDR1 KGHDR, CDR2 SFDVKD. The CDR3 covers 14 residues. The CDR3 sequence: CATSDLRGTYEQYF. The DNA for the CDR3 is TGTGCCACCAGTGATTTGCGAGGCACCTACGAGCAGTACTTC.

This sequence joins TRBV29-1 and TRBJ2-2; perhaps TRBD2 as D (6 bases). The CDR3 extends over 15 amino acids. The germline V gene encodes CDR1 SQVTM and CDR2 ANQGSEA. Trimming cost V 4 bases and J 5 bases, with 17 bases left between them. CDR3 sequence reads: CSVVTGTSITGELFF. The CDR3 DNA reads as TGCAGCGTTGTAACCGGGACTTCTATTACCGGGGAGCTGTTTTTT.

The chain has TRBV28 and TRBJ2-1; 9 nucleotides match TRBD2. J lost 7 bases, V lost 3 bases, and 4 bases had no gene match. From germline, CDR1 is MDHEN and CDR2 SYDVKM. CDR3 length: 14 amino acids. CDR3 sequence (DNA): TGTGCCAGCAGTTTGGGGCTAGCGGGGAATGAGCAGTTCTTC. Its protein product is CASSLGLAGNEQFF.